The 19 T cell receptor beta chains below were found in one sample sequenced in a study of beta chain features in type 1 diabetes. Study-wide points: TCRB CDR3s from Type 1 diabetes patients were moderately but significantly shorter in all four CD4+ subsets.

No antigen is known for these receptors. Every isolated RNA sample was fully reverse transcribed, so sequencing captured expressed TCRB transcripts. Sequencing was performed with immunoSEQ multiplex PCR; in TCRdb, only in-frame clones are kept and a portion is missing. Altogether some 270,000 clones are present, 11% being singletons, with the ten largest covering around 0.017%. Sequenced: naive CD4+ T cells from blood. The receptors were sampled from a man between 25 and 39 years old with type 1 diabetes.

A few counts support this clone. V usage is TRBV6-5 and J usage is TRBJ1-4, with D unresolved. Trimming took 5 bases from V and 8 from J, leaving 18 bases between them. CDR1 is MNHEY, CDR2 SVGAGI, per germline. This CDR3 region has 15 residues. The CDR3 DNA reads as TGTGCCAGCAGTACAGACACGACCTATTCGGAAAAACTGTTTTTT. It yields the protein CASSTDTTYSEKLFF.

The chain carries TRBV7-8 and TRBJ1-1, with D unresolved. The CDR3 sequence is 16 residues long. Per germline, CDR1 SGHVS and CDR2 FQNEAQ. Trimming left V 5 bases short and J 4 bases short, with 20 bases between. The CDR3 coding sequence is TGTGCCAGCAGCCCTCGCGGGGATCCGGCGGCCACTGAAGCTTTCTTT. Translation: CASSPRGDPAATEAFF.

This clone was seen more than once but under ten times. The chain carries TRBV7-9 and TRBJ2-3, with 7 positions matching TRBD1. The trim removed 3 bases at V and 4 bases at J, leaving 4 bases unmatched. The germline V gene has CDR1 SEHNR and CDR2 FQNEAQ (reference sequence). The CDR3 is made up of 14 amino acids. In nucleotides, the CDR3 is TGTGCCAGCAGCTTTGGGACAGTCGCAGATACGCAGTATTTT. Residues: CASSFGTVADTQYF.

This chain joins TRBV4-1 and TRBJ1-4, with 7 nucleotides matching TRBD1. The trim removed 4 bases at V and 4 bases at J, leaving 15 bases unmatched. The CDR3 sequence is 18 residues long. CDR1 is MGHRA, CDR2 YSYEKL, per germline. For the CDR3, the DNA is TGCGCCAGCAGCCCGTACTTGTACAGGGGCCGAGGTAATGAAAAACTGTTTTTT. It specifies CASSPYLYRGRGNEKLFF.

The chain is built from TRBV7-9 and TRBJ2-3; maybe TRBD2 (6 bases). Deletions cut 1 base from V and 2 bases from J, with 7 bases between. This CDR3 comprises 14 residues. CDR1 is SEHNR, CDR2 FQNEAQ, per germline (reference sequence). The CDR3 region has the DNA TGTGCCAGCAGCTTAGGCGGGGTCACAGATACGCAGTATTTT. It yields the protein CASSLGGVTDTQYF.

This clone was counted a few times. The rearrangement joins TRBV19 to TRBJ2-1, with 10 bases aligning to TRBD2. From germline, CDR1 is LNHDA and CDR2 SQIVND (reference sequence). This CDR3 region has 14 residues. V shed 5 bases, J shed 3 bases, and the junction held 1 base outside the gene matches. This chain's CDR3 is CASSASGGYNEQFF. The DNA of the CDR3 is TGTGCCAGTAGTGCTAGCGGGGGCTACAATGAGCAGTTCTTC.

There are a few counts of this clone. This rearrangement joins TRBV4-3 to TRBJ2-1; the D gene is possibly TRBD2 (5 bases). Trimming took off 0 bases at V and 2 bases at J, with 11 bases between the two ends. This CDR3 has 16 residues. Germline CDR1 is LGHNA and CDR2 is YSLEER. The CDR3 sequence: CASSQDPAAAYNEQFF. The CDR3 DNA reads as TGCGCCAGCAGCCAAGATCCAGCGGCAGCCTACAATGAGCAGTTCTTC.

This clone turned up a few times. V is TRBV15 and J is TRBJ2-1; unclear D gene. The germline V gene encodes CDR1 LNHNV and CDR2 YYDKDF (reference sequence). V lost 1 base to trimming and J lost 0 bases, with 13 bases between them. The CDR3 loop spans 17 amino acids. CDR3 coding DNA: TGTGCCACCAGCAGAGTGCCCGTAAGGAGCTCCTACAATGAGCAGTTCTTC. The encoded protein is CATSRVPVRSSYNEQFF. The full variable domain, with the rest looked up from reference TRBV15 and TRBJ2-1, is DAMVIQNPRYQVTQFGKPVTLSCSQTLNHNVMYWYQQKSSQAPKLLFHYYDKDFNNEADTPDNFQSRRPNTSFCFLDIRSPGLGDTAMYLCATSRVPVRSSYNEQFFGPGTRLTVL.

The chain joins TRBV9 to TRBJ2-7, with D maybe TRBD1 (6 bases). The CDR3 contains 13 residues. From germline, CDR1 is SGDLS and CDR2 YYNGEE. V gave up 1 base and J gave up 3 bases, with 8 bases separating them. The CDR3 DNA follows: TGTGCCAGCAGCGTAACAGGGAGCTACGAGCAGTACTTC. As protein: CASSVTGSYEQYF. The whole variable domain, remainder taken from reference TRBV9 and TRBJ2-7, is DSGVTQTPKHLITATGQRVTLRCSPRSGDLSVYWYQQSLDQGLQFLIQYYNGEERAKGNILERFSAQQFPDLHSELNLSSLELGDSALYFCASSVTGSYEQYFGPGTRLTVT.

The chain uses TRBV18 and TRBJ2-3; D is uncertain. Trimming pared 2 bases from V and 3 bases from J, leaving 6 bases between. The CDR3 length is 13 residues. CDR1 KGHSH and CDR2 LQKENI come from the germline V gene. The CDR3 is CASSPAVTDTQYF. The CDR3 DNA reads TGTGCCAGCTCACCAGCGGTTACAGATACGCAGTATTTT.

This clone was counted between two and nine times. V gene TRBV7-2 combines with J gene TRBJ2-7; no clear D gene. CDR3 length: 15 residues. The V gene lost 2 bases and the J gene lost 1 base, with 12 bases spanning the gap. CDR1 SGHTA and CDR2 FQGNSA come from the germline V gene. The CDR3: CASSLPVGYSYEQYF. The CDR3 bases are TGTGCCAGCAGCTTACCGGTGGGCTATTCCTACGAGCAGTACTTC.

This chain links TRBV7-2 with TRBJ1-4; 7 bases are shared with TRBD1. This CDR3 spans 13 amino acids. Germline lookup yields CDR1 SGHTA and CDR2 FQGNSA. V was clipped by 1 base and J by 8 bases; unmatched bases: 1. The CDR3 DNA reads as TGTGCCAGCAGCTTAGGACAGGGAGAAAAACTGTTTTTT. Encoded protein: CASSLGQGEKLFF.

In this sample, this clone turned up a few times. This chain connects TRBV4-1 to TRBJ2-5; possibly TRBD2 for D (6 bases). The CDR3 length is 14 residues. Germline lookup yields CDR1 MGHRA and CDR2 YSYEKL. V lost 1 base to trimming and J lost 3 bases, with 9 bases between them. The CDR3 DNA is TGCGCCAGCAGCCAAGGTCCTAGCGAAGAGACCCAGTACTTC. Amino acid sequence: CASSQGPSEETQYF.

This clone was counted between two and nine times. The chain employs TRBV9 and TRBJ2-7, with TRBD1 identical over 9 bases. Trimming removed 4 bases from V and 3 bases from J; junction bases left unmatched: 5. Germline CDR1 reads SGDLS; CDR2 reads YYNGEE. The CDR3 loop spans 14 amino acids. The CDR3, as DNA: TGTGCCAGCAGCCCAGGGACAGGGAGCTACGAGCAGTACTTC. It is translated as CASSPGTGSYEQYF.

The chain links TRBV7-2 to TRBJ1-5, with 8 nucleotides matching TRBD1. V shed 1 base and J 5 bases; nucleotides not matched to a gene: 1. Germline V gene lookup returns CDR1 SGHTA and CDR2 FQGNSA. This CDR3 spans 14 amino acids. The CDR3: CASSLETGDQPQHF. The CDR3 DNA reads as TGTGCCAGCAGCTTAGAGACAGGGGATCAGCCCCAGCATTTT.

This clone has only a few counts. The genes are TRBV28 and TRBJ1-3; D might be TRBD1 (6 bases). The germline CDR1 and CDR2 sequences are MDHEN and SYDVKM. V was shortened by 10 bases and J by 1 base, with 17 bases between the two germline ends. The CDR3 has 15 amino acids. The CDR3 protein is CATSEGGPSGNTIYF. The CDR3 DNA reads TGTGCCACCTCTGAGGGGGGGCCTTCTGGAAACACCATATATTTT.

This clone was counted only a few times. The rearrangement uses TRBV5-1 and TRBJ1-1; D is unclear. V lost 2 bases to trimming and J lost 7 bases, with 15 bases between them. Germline values: CDR1 SGHRS, CDR2 YFSETQ. The CDR3 runs 14 residues. CDR3 sequence reads: CASSFLQREGEAFF. The CDR3 bases are TGCGCCAGCAGCTTTTTACAGCGAGAGGGTGAAGCTTTCTTT.

This clone was detected only a few times. CDR3 nucleotides: TGTGCCAGCAGCCCGACACGCTGGGCGCCGAGCTCCTACAATGAGCAGTTCTTC. This sequence encodes CASSPTRWAPSSYNEQFF. V and J are TRBV7-8 and TRBJ2-1, with no clear D. The CDR3 length is 18 residues. V lost 5 bases and J 0 bases, leaving 20 bases between the germline ends. Germline V lookup: CDR1 SGHVS, CDR2 FQNEAQ.

In its sample, this clone was seen once. The rearrangement joins TRBV4-1 to TRBJ1-2; 9 bases agree with TRBD1. The CDR3 loop spans 16 amino acids. CDR1 is MGHRA, CDR2 YSYEKL, per germline. V shed 3 bases and J 2 bases; nucleotides not matched to a gene: 7. The CDR3 loop reads CASSQSGTGRNYGYTF. CDR3 in DNA: TGCGCCAGCAGCCAGTCCGGGACAGGGAGAAACTATGGCTACACCTTC.